Listed below are T cell receptor beta chains from one sample, sequenced in a study of monozygotic twins with inflammatory bowel disease. Using the 5' RACE reads, TCRdb records one entry per CDR3 protein without DNA. The sample totals approximately 390,000 distinct CDR3 sequences. Sequencing was done on a sample of blood. The receptors originated from a human donor with ulcerative colitis or Crohn's disease, or a healthy co-twin of an affected twin (not recorded which). The CDR3 runs from the conserved cysteine through the conserved F or W.

V: TRBV20-1; J: TRBJ1-1; CDR3: CSAPGQGGTEAFF
V: TRBV18; J: TRBJ2-3; CDR3: CASSPGLKSTDTQYF
V: TRBV7-3; J: TRBJ2-1; CDR3: CASSLRDRGRANSSYNEQFF
V: TRBV19; J: TRBJ1-5; CDR3: CASSFGPNQHF
V: TRBV27; J: TRBJ1-1; CDR3: CASSLTTGGVTEAFF
V: TRBV6-5; J: TRBJ2-5; CDR3: CASSWGRETQYF
V: TRBV30; J: TRBJ2-1; CDR3: CAWSVRLAGASNEQFF
V: TRBV5-1; J: TRBJ2-1; CDR3: CASSLYFSYNEQFF
V: TRBV19; J: TRBJ2-5; CDR3: CASSPDIGVTQYF
V: TRBV4-1; J: TRBJ1-2; CDR3: CASSRTGTDTSNYGYTF
V: TRBV19; J: TRBJ2-6; CDR3: CASSLEARAISGANVLTF
V: TRBV12-3/TRBV12-4; J: TRBJ2-1; CDR3: CASSFGRVANEQFF